This passage covers 32 T cell receptor beta chains from one sample sequenced in a study of Ad26.COV2.S vaccination and SARS-CoV-2 variants. The protocol was immunoSEQ multiplex PCR, while the TCRdb copy is restricted to in-frame clones and leaves out a portion. The table lists hundreds of thousands of clones, 86% of them singletons, with around 10% in the top ten. Treatment of the sample: some 20 received Ad26.COV2.S at low or high dose, single or two shots; about 5 received placebo; per-sample allocation not given. Specimens were obtained on day 63 following the first vaccine or placebo injection. The source was peripheral blood, collected in a trial of Ad26.COV2.S vaccine versus placebo. The receptors shown here come from a person aged 18-60 years who received the Ad26.COV2.S COVID-19 vaccine or a placebo.

The V call is TRBV6-2 or TRBV6-3, the J call TRBJ1-2; unclear D gene. The germline CDR1 and CDR2 sequences are MNHEY and SVGEGT. This CDR3 contains 12 residues. Between the trimmed V and J ends, which lost 2 bases and 6 bases, there was a span of 7 bases. For the CDR3, the DNA is TGTGCCAGCAGTTACAGCGGGGATGGCTACACCTTC. Its protein product is CASSYSGDGYTF.

This sequence joins TRBV24-1 and TRBJ2-1; weak D call: TRBD2 (5 bases). The germline V and J ends were trimmed by 5 bases and 4 bases, with 11 bases remaining between them. The CDR3 totals 14 residues. The germline CDR1 and CDR2 sequences are KGHDR and SFDVKD. CDR3: CATSAPGLYNEQFF. The CDR3 DNA is TGTGCCACCAGTGCCCCGGGATTGTACAATGAGCAGTTCTTC.

The rearrangement uses TRBV19 and TRBJ1-5; the match to TRBD1 covers 7 bases. The CDR3 extends over 15 amino acids. Germline CDR1 LNHDA, CDR2 SQIVND (reference sequence). The V and J ends lost 8 bases and 2 bases, in that order; junction bases with no gene match: 9. In DNA, the CDR3 is TGTGCCAGTGGGGAGAGGGGGCGAGGCAATCAGCCCCAGCATTTT. This codes for CASGERGRGNQPQHF.

The chain couples TRBV5-5 to TRBJ1-1; D is possibly TRBD1 (5 bases). Trimming removed 0 bases from V and 4 bases from J, with 13 bases in between. The CDR3 covers 15 residues. Germline V lookup: CDR1 SGHKS, CDR2 YYEKEE (reference sequence). The CDR3 region has the DNA TGTGCCAGCAGCTTGGTTGGGGGTTTGGGCACTGAAGCTTTCTTT. Protein sequence: CASSLVGGLGTEAFF. Full variable domain (remainder filled in from reference TRBV5-5 and TRBJ1-1): DAGVTQSPTHLIKTRGQQVTLRCSPISGHKSVSWYQQVLGQGPQFIFQYYEKEERGRGNFPDRFSARQFPNYSSELNVNALLLGDSALYLCASSLVGGLGTEAFFGQGTRLTVV.

The chain combines TRBV7-9 with TRBJ2-3; a weak D match, TRBD2 (5 bases). The V end lost 1 base, the J end lost 0 bases, and 14 bases lay between the germline ends. Germline-derived CDR1 and CDR2 are SEHNR and FQNEAQ (reference sequence). The CDR3 consists of 17 residues. The CDR3 nucleotides read TGTGCCAGCAGCTTAGTGGGCCGGGGTGCTAGCACAGATACGCAGTATTTT. Translation: CASSLVGRGASTDTQYF.

This clone was detected a few times. This rearrangement joins TRBV4-3 to TRBJ1-1; D is unclear. CDR1 is LGHNA, CDR2 YSLEER, per germline. CDR3 size: 14 residues. Trimming cost V 0 bases and J 6 bases, with 11 bases left between them. In nucleotides, the CDR3 is TGCGCCAGCAGCCAAGAGAGGTTTATCGCTGAAGCTTTCTTT. This encodes CASSQERFIAEAFF.

The chain links TRBV27 to TRBJ1-5; no definite D call. In germline, CDR1 is MNHEY, CDR2 SMNVEV (reference sequence). V was cut by 8 bases and J by 10 bases, with 18 bases left in between. The CDR3 is 13 amino acids. Written as DNA, the CDR3 is TGTGCCAGCGGACCCGCGGGCCCGCGACCCCAGCATTTT. The encoded protein is CASGPAGPRPQHF.

This clone showed up just once. This sequence joins TRBV28 and TRBJ1-2, with D uncertain. The CDR3 totals 17 residues. Looked up from germline, CDR1 is MDHEN and CDR2 is SYDVKM. Trimming removed 4 bases from V and 3 bases from J, with 21 bases in between. This chain's CDR3 is CASSSPIGGPRDYGYTF. The DNA for the CDR3 is TGTGCCAGCAGTTCCCCAATCGGAGGGCCGAGGGACTATGGCTACACCTTC.

This chain connects TRBV13 to TRBJ2-5; 11 nucleotides match TRBD2. The CDR3 totals 15 residues. V was clipped by 5 bases and J by 5 bases; unmatched bases: 7. Germline values: CDR1 PRHDT, CDR2 FYEKMQ (reference sequence). The CDR3 protein is CASSARRTSGETQYF. The CDR3 DNA reads as TGTGCCAGCAGCGCCCGGCGGACTAGCGGGGAGACCCAGTACTTC. The variable domain in full, with the rest retrieved from reference TRBV13 and TRBJ2-5, is AAGVIQSPRHLIKEKRETATLKCYPIPRHDTVYWYQQGPGQDPQFLISFYEKMQSDKGSIPDRFSAQQFSDYHSELNMSSLELGDSALYFCASSARRTSGETQYFGPGTRLLVL.

The chain uses TRBV7-8 and TRBJ2-3; 8 positions match TRBD2. The CDR3 has 16 residues. Germline V gene lookup returns CDR1 SGHVS and CDR2 FQNEAQ. The V gene end was trimmed by 4 bases and the J gene end by 5 bases; junction bases not matched to a gene: 11. Here the CDR3 reads CASSSTPGLGEDTQYF. The CDR3 DNA follows: TGTGCCAGCAGCTCCACCCCGGGACTAGGTGAAGATACGCAGTATTTT.

The chain combines TRBV12-3 or TRBV12-4 with TRBJ1-1, with D possibly matching TRBD1 (6 bases). This CDR3 has 13 residues. V was pared by 10 bases and J by 2 bases, with 14 bases between. CDR3 residues: CAMRRGHNTEAFF. The DNA for the CDR3 is TGTGCCATGCGACGGGGACATAACACTGAAGCTTTCTTT.

This clone was counted a few times. The chain uses TRBV21-1 and TRBJ1-2. TRBV21-1 is flagged as a pseudogene. The CDR3 totals 15 residues. DNA of the CDR3: TGTGCCAGCAGCCACACGGGGGGCCCTAACTATGGCTACACCTTC. Residues: CASSHTGGPNYGYTF.

This chain links TRBV18 with TRBJ1-1, with D uncertain. This CDR3 comprises 14 residues. With 0 bases removed from V and 3 bases from J, the gap between germline ends came to 8 bases. CDR1 is KGHSH and CDR2 is LQKENI in the germline V gene. The CDR3 loop is CASSPPNGHTEAFF. For the CDR3, the DNA is TGTGCCAGCTCACCACCGAACGGACACACTGAAGCTTTCTTT.

V and J are TRBV5-8 and TRBJ2-5; the D is unclear. V was trimmed by 7 bases and J by 13 bases, leaving 8 bases between them. The CDR3 runs 8 residues. Germline V gene sequence: CDR1 SGHTS, CDR2 YDEGEE. The CDR3 is CASDITYF. In DNA, the CDR3 is TGTGCCAGCGACATCACGTACTTC.

The CDR3 here is CASSLVSSGSKVGEQYF. DNA of the CDR3: TGTGCCAGCAGCTTAGTTTCTAGCGGGAGTAAGGTGGGGGAGCAGTACTTC. The chain links TRBV7-2 to TRBJ2-7, with TRBD2 identical over 10 bases. V was clipped by 1 base and J by 7 bases; unmatched bases: 13. This CDR3 comprises 17 residues. Germline V gene lookup returns CDR1 SGHTA and CDR2 FQGNSA.

The chain couples TRBV5-6 to TRBJ2-2, with a weak D call TRBD2 (6 bases). V was clipped by 1 base and J by 3 bases, with 13 bases between them. From germline, CDR1 is SGHDT and CDR2 YYEEEE. The CDR3 is 16 residues long. DNA of the CDR3: TGTGCCAGCAGCTTGTTGGGGGGTTATGACACCGGGGAGCTGTTTTTT. Protein sequence: CASSLLGGYDTGELFF.

V and J are TRBV5-1 and TRBJ2-3; TRBD2 might be the D (6 bases). The CDR3 length is 14 residues. The germline V gene encodes CDR1 SGHRS and CDR2 YFSETQ. V was clipped by 5 bases and J by 4 bases, with 14 bases between them. CDR3 amino acids: CASRVLRRADTQYF. The CDR3 region has the DNA TGCGCCAGCAGAGTACTTAGGAGGGCAGATACGCAGTATTTT.

The gene calls are TRBV10-3 and TRBJ2-5, with D hard to call. V was cut by 6 bases and J by 1 base, with 9 bases left in between. The CDR3 covers 13 residues. Germline V gives CDR1 ENHRY, CDR2 SYGVKD. The CDR3 protein is CAISSSTQETQYF. In nucleotides, the CDR3 is TGTGCCATCAGCTCCTCGACCCAAGAGACCCAGTACTTC.

V usage is TRBV27 and J usage is TRBJ1-2; perhaps TRBD1 as D (5 bases). This CDR3 comprises 15 residues. V dropped 6 bases and J dropped 0 bases, with 14 bases sitting between them. Germline CDR1 and CDR2: MNHEY and SMNVEV (reference sequence). The CDR3 sequence: CASRDRGHANYGYTF. The CDR3 nucleotides read TGTGCCAGCAGAGACCGGGGCCATGCTAACTATGGCTACACCTTC.

This clone has only a few counts. The genes are TRBV6-2 or TRBV6-3 and TRBJ2-1; 8 nucleotides match TRBD1. Trimming took 4 bases from V and 6 from J; bases not matched to a gene: 8. In germline, CDR1 is MNHEY, CDR2 SVGEGT. The CDR3 length is 15 residues. For the CDR3, the DNA is TGTGCCAGCAGTTTTGAACCGGACAGGGTCAATGAGCAGTTCTTC. Translation gives CASSFEPDRVNEQFF.

CDR3: CASSEAQLAPGELFF. CDR3 DNA: TGTGCCAGCAGTGAAGCCCAGCTAGCGCCCGGGGAGCTGTTTTTT. The chain combines TRBV6-1 with TRBJ2-2, with D maybe TRBD2 (6 bases). The CDR3 runs to 15 residues. Trimming pared 0 bases from V and 6 bases from J, leaving 11 bases between. Germline V lookup: CDR1 MNHNS, CDR2 SASEGT.

This clone was counted once. The J gene is TRBJ2-7, the V gene TRBV11-2; D is possibly TRBD1 or TRBD2 (6 bases each). Trimming removed 6 bases from V and 4 bases from J, with 13 bases in between. There are 13 residues in the CDR3. Germline lookup yields CDR1 SGHAT and CDR2 FQNNGV. In DNA form, the CDR3 reads TGTGCCAGCAGGGGCACAGGGAGGTACGAGCAGTACTTC. This gives the protein CASRGTGRYEQYF. Together with reference TRBV11-2 and TRBJ2-7, the CDR3 gives the full variable domain: EAGVAQSPRYKIIEKRQSVAFWCNPISGHATLYWYQQILGQGPKLLIQFQNNGVVDDSQLPKDRFSAERLKGVDSTLKIQPAKLEDSAVYLCASRGTGRYEQYFGPGTRLTVT.

This chain uses TRBV3-1 (or the pseudogene TRBV3-2) with TRBJ2-3, with D tentatively TRBD2 (6 bases). Per germline, CDR1 LGHDT and CDR2 YNNKEL (reference sequence). The CDR3 sequence is 15 residues long. Trimming pared 1 base from V and 4 bases from J, leaving 12 bases between. The CDR3 here is CASSQVPSEADTQYF. The CDR3 DNA follows: TGTGCCAGCAGCCAAGTCCCTAGCGAAGCAGATACGCAGTATTTT.

This clone was seen a few times. The V gene is TRBV4-1, the J gene TRBJ2-2; TRBD1 agrees at 10 bases. Germline V gives CDR1 MGHRA, CDR2 YSYEKL. V dropped 3 bases and J dropped 3; count of bases not matched to a gene: 4. The CDR3 runs to 16 residues. The CDR3 protein is CASSQGTGAYTGELFF. The CDR3 DNA reads TGCGCCAGCAGCCAGGGGACAGGGGCGTACACCGGGGAGCTGTTTTTT.

This chain joins TRBV9 and TRBJ2-2; D may be TRBD2 (6 bases). The V end was cut by 3 bases, the J end by 7 bases, with 13 bases between. CDR1 SGDLS and CDR2 YYNGEE come from the germline V gene. This CDR3 comprises 14 residues. In DNA, the CDR3 is TGTGCCAGCAGCGCGGGACTGAAAAACGGGGAGCTGTTTTTT. It specifies CASSAGLKNGELFF. Filled out from reference TRBV9 and TRBJ2-2, the complete variable domain reads DSGVTQTPKHLITATGQRVTLRCSPRSGDLSVYWYQQSLDQGLQFLIQYYNGEERAKGNILERFSAQQFPDLHSELNLSSLELGDSALYFCASSAGLKNGELFFGEGSRLTVL.

The chain recombines TRBV5-1 with TRBJ1-6, with a possible D match to TRBD1 (6 bases). Per the germline V gene, CDR1 is SGHRS and CDR2 is YFSETQ. The CDR3 has 17 amino acids. Trimming shortened V by 1 base and J by 6 bases, and 17 bases separated the two germline ends. Written as DNA, the CDR3 is TGCGCCAGCAGCTTGAGTTCGGGGCAGGGGAGTAATTCACCCCTCCACTTT. Residues: CASSLSSGQGSNSPLHF.

The chain uses TRBV29-1 and TRBJ2-3; D ambiguous. The V end was cut by 2 bases, the J end by 3 bases, with 0 bases between. Per the germline V gene, CDR1 is SQVTM and CDR2 is ANQGSEA. The CDR3 is made up of 10 amino acids. The CDR3 here is CSVETDTQYF. In DNA, the CDR3 is TGCAGCGTTGAAACAGATACGCAGTATTTT.

V gene TRBV7-6 combines with J gene TRBJ2-1; 9 positions agree with TRBD1. Per germline, CDR1 SGHVS and CDR2 FNYEAQ. The CDR3 contains 17 residues. V dropped 5 bases and J dropped 4; count of bases not matched to a gene: 12. The CDR3 bases are TGTGCCAGCAGCCGTTCCCCGGGACAGGGAGCTTACAATGAGCAGTTCTTC. As protein: CASSRSPGQGAYNEQFF.

The chain couples TRBV5-1 to TRBJ2-3; D is possibly TRBD1 or TRBD2 (5 bases each). The ends were cut back, 0 bases at V and 3 bases at J, with 8 bases in the middle. CDR1 SGHRS and CDR2 YFSETQ come from the germline V gene. The CDR3 extends over 14 amino acids. CDR3 protein: CASSLDGGTDTQYF. As DNA, the CDR3 is TGCGCCAGCAGCTTGGATGGGGGTACAGATACGCAGTATTTT.

The rearrangement joins TRBV28 to TRBJ2-5; 7 positions match TRBD1. This CDR3 region has 15 residues. V shed 2 bases and J 3 bases; nucleotides not matched to a gene: 6. CDR1 and CDR2 from the germline V gene are MDHEN and SYDVKM. CDR3 residues: CASSLRHDREETQYF. As DNA, the CDR3 is TGTGCCAGCAGTTTACGCCACGACAGGGAAGAGACCCAGTACTTC.

The chain employs TRBV11-2 and TRBJ2-1, with 7 bases aligning to TRBD1. CDR3 length equals 16 residues. The V gene end was trimmed by 0 bases and the J gene end by 4 bases; junction bases not matched to a gene: 6. CDR1 and CDR2 from the germline V gene are SGHAT and FQNNGV. The CDR3 DNA is TGTGCCAGCAGCTTAGATCTAAGGGACAGATACAATGAGCAGTTCTTC. This translates into CASSLDLRDRYNEQFF. Variable domain in full (rest from reference TRBV11-2 and TRBJ2-1): EAGVAQSPRYKIIEKRQSVAFWCNPISGHATLYWYQQILGQGPKLLIQFQNNGVVDDSQLPKDRFSAERLKGVDSTLKIQPAKLEDSAVYLCASSLDLRDRYNEQFFGPGTRLTVL.

In its sample, this clone was seen once. The chain employs TRBV5-4 and TRBJ2-4; D not certain. V was clipped by 1 base and J by 0 bases, with 8 bases between them. This CDR3 is 15 amino acids long. CDR1 is SGHNT and CDR2 is YYREEE in the germline V gene (reference sequence). Here the CDR3 reads CASSLTDTAKNIQYF. The CDR3, as DNA: TGTGCCAGCAGCTTGACCGACACAGCCAAAAACATTCAGTACTTC.